The source of this T cell receptor beta chain is a study of cytomegalovirus exposure and HLA in healthy donors. CDR1 and CDR2 from the germline V gene are KGHSH and LQKENI. This CDR3 region has 13 residues. Between the trimmed V and J ends, which lost 3 bases and 7 bases, there was a span of 13 bases. PCR amplification relied on 60 Vbeta primers (plus 13 Jbeta primers). Repertoires were generated with immunoSEQ multiplex PCR, while TCRdb's copy carries only in-frame clones and drops some. The table shows roughly 180,000 clones, with 77% occurring only once. Regarding the study as a whole: For most TCR sequences rarity was the rule, although some public TCRs occurred in many donors.

Turning to this clone: Antigen: not known.

The clonotype was recovered from an older woman in good health and CMV-seropositive. The source material was PBMCs. V and J are TRBV18 and TRBJ2-7; perhaps TRBD2 as D (6 bases). The CDR3 loop reads CASSPIPLAEQYF. CDR3 coding DNA: TGTGCCAGCTCACCTATTCCCCTAGCGGAGCAGTACTTC.